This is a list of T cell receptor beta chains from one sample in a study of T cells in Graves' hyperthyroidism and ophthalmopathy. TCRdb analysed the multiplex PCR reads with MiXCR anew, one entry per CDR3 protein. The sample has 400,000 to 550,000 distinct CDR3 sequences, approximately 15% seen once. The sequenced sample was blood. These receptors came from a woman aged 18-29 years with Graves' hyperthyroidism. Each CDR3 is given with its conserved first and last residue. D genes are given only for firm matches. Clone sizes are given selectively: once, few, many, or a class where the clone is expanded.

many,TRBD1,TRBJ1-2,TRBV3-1,TGTGCCAGCAGCCTTTCGGGGACAGGGTTTGGCTACACCTTC,CASSLSGTGFGYTF
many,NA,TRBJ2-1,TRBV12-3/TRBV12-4,TGTGCCAGCAGTTTAAATAGACTTCCCTCCTACAATGAGCAGTTCTTC,CASSLNRLPSYNEQFF
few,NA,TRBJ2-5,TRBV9,TGTGCCAGTCGACGAGGGGGGGGACCTCAAGAGACCCAGTACTTC,CASRRGGGPQETQYF
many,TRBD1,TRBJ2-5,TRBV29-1,TGCAGCGTTGCTCGGGACAGCCCTCAAGAGACCCAGTACTTC,CSVARDSPQETQYF
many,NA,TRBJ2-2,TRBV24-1,TGTGCCACCCGGCCCGGAACCGGGGAGCTGTTTTTT,CATRPGTGELFF
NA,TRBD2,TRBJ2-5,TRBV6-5,TGTGCCAGCAGTTACCGGCTAGCGGGATTAGAGACCCAGTACTTC,CASSYRLAGLETQYF
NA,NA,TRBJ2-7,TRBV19,TGTGCCAGTAGTGTAAGAGCCGGGACATACGTCTACGAGCAGTACTTC,CASSVRAGTYVYEQYF
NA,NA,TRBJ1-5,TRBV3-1,TGTGCCAGCAGCCAAGATCTGGGGGCTCAGCCCCAGCATTTT,CASSQDLGAQPQHF
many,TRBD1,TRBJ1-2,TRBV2,TGTGCCAGCAGTAAACCCGGGACAGGGTATGGCTACACCTTC,CASSKPGTGYGYTF
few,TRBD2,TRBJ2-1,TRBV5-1,TGCGCCAGCAGCTTGGAGGCTAGCGGGAGTGGGAATGAGCAGTTCTTC,CASSLEASGSGNEQFF
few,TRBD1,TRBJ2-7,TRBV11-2,TGTGCCAGCAGCCAAAAGGGACAGGAGCCTTACGAGCAGTACTTC,CASSQKGQEPYEQYF
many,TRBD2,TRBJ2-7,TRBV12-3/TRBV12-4,TGTGCCAGCAGCTATGGGGGACTAGCGGGGACCTACGAGCAGTACTTC,CASSYGGLAGTYEQYF
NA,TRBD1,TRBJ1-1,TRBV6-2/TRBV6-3,TGTGCCAGCAGTTACTCGATTACCCGACAGGGACCGAACACTGAAGCTTTCTTT,CASSYSITRQGPNTEAFF
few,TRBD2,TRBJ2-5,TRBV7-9,TGTGCCAGCAGCGCTACTAGCGGGAGGGCCCGGGGAGAGACCCAGTACTTC,CASSATSGRARGETQYF